The T cell receptor (beta chain) described here comes from a study of STAT5B mutations in CD4+ large granular lymphocyte leukemia (dated by TCRdb to 2021 to 2024). At the level of the whole study: Among healthy controls, the CDR3 'QG' motif was associated with a particular HLA allele. The study compared the TCRbeta repertoires of patients with CD4+ T-cell large granular lymphocyte leukemia against those of healthy blood donors. The purity of purified fractions was confirmed by flow cytometry on FACSCanto II or FACSVerse to exceed 95% among lymphocytes.

Paper-wide results and their limitations: Main leukemic clonotypes were private to each patient, although 20% to 30% appeared at low frequency in other patients' non-leukemic repertoires. Enrichment of TRBV06-family usage was observed among the top patient clones (8/27) relative to healthy controls (2/35). Compared with healthy CD4+ repertoires, CD4-sorted patient repertoires appeared more clonal, and this difference remained even after the putative leukemic clones were removed. The data were not HLA-matched, and the higher clonality in CD4+ T-LGLL than in CD8+ T-LGLL could be due to the relatively small sample size.

The healthy control group was made up of around 38 blood donors, and the Finnish Red Cross blood service supplied their buffy coats. All TCR-sequenced material derived from peripheral blood: patient blood samples and healthy donor buffy coats. Ficoll-Hypaque gradient centrifugation was used to isolate peripheral blood mononuclear cells. CD4+ cells were purified magnetically from the buffy coats of healthy controls. The Gentra Puregene Cell and Tissue kit was used for genomic DNA extraction, and quantification was performed on a Qubit 2.0 fluorometer. Points on this clone: It has no known antigen specificity. Base qualities were left out, and no much larger clone turns up one base away.

The immunoSEQ assay at survey resolution was used to sequence TCRbeta rearrangements from genomic DNA. The source study handled its data this way. In the TCR sequencing data, the lowest productive clonotype frequency that could be detected was 2.59 x 10-5. Analyses included only productive TCRbeta rearrangements, meaning complete and in-frame sequences. Simpson clonality, calculated in the immunoSEQ Analyzer version 3.0, was used as the measure of sample clonality. Clones were grouped by frequency into very rare, small, medium, large (1-20%) or hyperexpanded (>20%) categories. Generation probabilities were estimated with OLGA 1.2.3, V-gene circos plots were made with VDJtools, specificities were searched in VDJdb, and CDR3 motifs were identified with GLIPH. The table comes from immuneACCESS by way of TCRdb, which keeps in-frame sequences with V and J called. Part of the clones is missing from these tables; in studies checked, under half for an unresolved V gene and the rest for unknown reasons. That table furnishes V, J and clone size, whereas the DNA furnished D and trimming. This sample is represented by about 3,600 clones; 85% of them were singletons. The leading ten clones occupy 2.4% of the sample.

CDR1 and CDR2 are drawn from the germline V gene: MDHEN, SYDVKM. The CDR3, from cysteine to phenylalanine, totals 15 residues. Just the 45-base CDR3 DNA is kept, in frame starting at base 1. V trim: 3 bases; J trim: 3 bases; unmatched bases: 4. Sequenced material: CD4+ T cells from blood buffy coats. The rearranged segments are TRBV28 and TRBJ1-5, and TRBD1 aligns with 8 junction nucleotides. This receptor was identified in a human donor in good health. CDR3 region: CASSLDREINQPQHF. The sequenced DNA: TGTGCCAGCAGTTTGGACAGGGAGATCAATCAGCCCCAGCATTTT.